This T cell receptor beta chain was obtained from a study of blood T cell repertoires in COVID-19. Whole-study context: Acute-phase and convalescent COVID-19 samples originated in the United States, Italy and Spain. Sources were T cells, B-cell-depleted T cells, or PBMCs; the material itself was cDNA or gDNA.

The sample holds one count of this clone. Per the study methods: By means of reference gene primer amplification, nucleated cell counts were estimated. Repertoires were generated with immunoSEQ multiplex PCR, while TCRdb's copy carries only in-frame clones and drops some. Clone size and V and J calls were adopted from that table, with D and trimming inferred from the DNA. The data hold 120,000 to 150,000 clones, with roughly 85% observed a single time. The trim removed 7 bases at V and 9 bases at J, leaving 9 bases unmatched. This CDR3 contains 14 residues. The germline V gene encodes CDR1 MDHEN and CDR2 SYDVKM.

Material for sequencing was peripheral blood. The source is a man aged 55 to 70 with acute or convalescent COVID-19. V is TRBV28 and J is TRBJ1-6; TRBD1 agrees at 7 bases. CDR3: CASTKRQGSSPLHF. The CDR3 DNA sequence: TGTGCCAGCACTAAACGACAGGGTAGTTCACCCCTCCACTTT.